These 15 T cell receptor beta chains were sequenced from one sample in a study of T cells in Graves' hyperthyroidism and ophthalmopathy. From RNA transcripts, TCR beta CDR3 regions were amplified. During a first-round RT-PCR of the TCR CDR3, the HTBI primer set was used. From the multiplex PCR reads, TCRdb called clonotypes with MiXCR, one entry per CDR3 protein. The table includes 250,000 to 350,000 distinct CDR3 sequences, around 22% detected once. Sequencing used blood. These receptors were collected from a man younger than 45 with Graves' ophthalmopathy.

The table lists this clonotype with many counts. The chain is built from TRBV14 and TRBJ2-1; 11 nucleotides line up with TRBD2. The J segment lost 4 bases and the V segment lost 4 bases, leaving 3 bases of the junction unmatched. This CDR3 is 15 amino acids long. Germline lookup yields CDR1 SGHDN and CDR2 FVKESK. Here the CDR3 reads CASSPTSGSYNEQFF. DNA for the CDR3: TGTGCCAGCAGCCCCACTAGCGGGAGTTACAATGAGCAGTTCTTC. The entire variable domain, with the rest obtained from reference TRBV14 and TRBJ2-1, is as follows: EAGVTQFPSHSVIEKGQTVTLRCDPISGHDNLYWYRRVMGKEIKFLLHFVKESKQDESGMPNNRFLAERTGGTYSTLKVQPAELEDSGVYFCASSPTSGSYNEQFFGPGTRLTVL.

The V and J genes are TRBV20-1 and TRBJ2-1; 8 nucleotides line up with TRBD2. There are 15 residues in the CDR3. Germline V lookup: CDR1 DFQATT, CDR2 SNEGSKA (reference sequence). The V and J ends lost 0 bases and 2 bases, in that order; junction bases with no gene match: 3. In DNA form, the CDR3 reads TGCAGTGCTAGAGACGGGACTAGTCCCTACAATGAGCAGTTCTTC. Protein: CSARDGTSPYNEQFF.

This chain uses TRBV9 with TRBJ1-2, with D maybe TRBD1 (5 bases). V was shortened by 0 bases and J by 5 bases, with 11 bases between the two germline ends. The CDR3 spans 14 residues. Germline V gives CDR1 SGDLS, CDR2 YYNGEE. The CDR3 DNA sequence: TGTGCCAGCAGCGTAGAGGGGTTATCATATGGCTACACCTTC. This gives the protein CASSVEGLSYGYTF.

This clonotype appeared a few times. This chain connects TRBV19 to TRBJ2-1; a possible D gene is TRBD1 (5 bases). The CDR3 has 15 residues. The V end lost 4 bases, the J end lost 2 bases, and 12 bases lay between the germline ends. CDR1 LNHDA and CDR2 SQIVND come from the germline V gene (reference sequence). CDR3 sequence reads: CASSKDKGTYNEQFF. The DNA of the CDR3 is TGTGCCAGTAGTAAGGACAAAGGGACCTACAATGAGCAGTTCTTC.

In its sample, this clonotype was seen a few times. CDR3 loop: CSWGGLLRDTQYF. The CDR3 DNA reads TGCAGCTGGGGAGGCCTTCTTAGAGATACGCAGTATTTT. The chain couples TRBV29-1 to TRBJ2-3; D might be TRBD2 (6 bases). Trimming cost V 8 bases and J 5 bases, with 17 bases left between them. CDR3 size: 13 residues. Germline V CDR1 and CDR2: SQVTM, ANQGSEA.

V gene TRBV9 combines with J gene TRBJ2-1, with 11 bases matching TRBD2. The CDR3 totals 16 residues. Germline CDR1 SGDLS, CDR2 YYNGEE. J gave up 2 bases and V 3 bases, and 4 bases lay outside the gene matches. CDR3: CASSAGLAVTYNEQFF. DNA of the CDR3: TGTGCCAGCAGCGCGGGACTAGCGGTTACCTACAATGAGCAGTTCTTC.

This clonotype was recorded a few times. V gene TRBV28 combines with J gene TRBJ1-1, with D possibly TRBD1 on 5 matching bases. The CDR3 is 13 amino acids. Trimming shortened V by 4 bases and J by 5 bases, and 11 bases separated the two germline ends. Per germline, CDR1 MDHEN and CDR2 SYDVKM. The CDR3 bases are TGTGCCAGCAGTTCCAGGGTTAGGACTGAAGCTTTCTTT. Translating it yields CASSSRVRTEAFF. Looking up the rest from reference TRBV28 and TRBJ1-1 gives the full variable domain: DVKVTQSSRYLVKRTGEKVFLECVQDMDHENMFWYRQDPGLGLRLIYFSYDVKMKEKGDIPEGYSVSREKKERFSLILESASTNQTSMYLCASSSRVRTEAFFGQGTRLTVV.

This clonotype was observed many times. The chain recombines TRBV20-1 with TRBJ1-6, with TRBD1 as a possible D gene (5 bases). The V gene lost 0 bases and the J gene lost 7 bases, with 7 bases spanning the gap. This CDR3 has 13 amino acids. Looked up from germline, CDR1 is DFQATT and CDR2 is SNEGSKA (reference sequence). CDR3 bases: TGCAGTGCTAGAGACTGGGGGAATTCACCCCTCCACTTT. Translating it yields CSARDWGNSPLHF.

This clonotype showed up just a few times. This sequence joins TRBV7-9 and TRBJ2-1; weak D call: TRBD2 (6 bases). This CDR3 has 15 residues. Trimming left V 4 bases short and J 12 bases short, with 22 bases between. CDR1 and CDR2 from the germline V gene are SEHNR and FQNEAQ (reference sequence). As DNA, the CDR3 is TGTGCCAGCAGCTCTACTGGGGGTCAGCCCGGGGGGCAGTTCTTC. The encoded protein is CASSSTGGQPGGQFF. Full variable domain (missing parts from reference TRBV7-9 and TRBJ2-1): DTGVSQNPRHKITKRGQNVTFRCDPISEHNRLYWYRQTLGQGPEFLTYFQNEAQLEKSRLLSDRFSAERPKGSFSTLEIQRTEQGDSAMYLCASSSTGGQPGGQFFGPGTRLTVL.

This clonotype came up a few times. The chain couples TRBV5-1 to TRBJ2-7; D tentatively reads TRBD1 or TRBD2 (6 bases each). V lost 4 bases and J 1 base, leaving 15 bases between the germline ends. Germline-derived CDR1 and CDR2 are SGHRS and YFSETQ. The CDR3 has 15 residues. In DNA form, the CDR3 reads TGCGCCAGCAGCGCACTAGCAGGGGATTCCTACGAGCAGTACTTC. Translating gives CASSALAGDSYEQYF.

This clonotype was seen more than once but under ten times. The CDR3 loop reads CASSQDWWNEQFF. The CDR3, as DNA: TGTGCCAGCAGCCAAGACTGGTGGAATGAGCAGTTCTTC. The rearrangement links TRBV14 to TRBJ2-1; D is unclear. Looked up from germline, CDR1 is SGHDN and CDR2 is FVKESK. This CDR3 comprises 13 residues. V lost 0 bases, J lost 7 bases, and 7 bases lay in between.

J is TRBJ1-1 and V is TRBV5-4; no clear D gene. In germline, CDR1 is SGHNT, CDR2 YYREEE (reference sequence). The CDR3 consists of 13 residues. The ends were cut back, 3 bases at V and 4 bases at J, with 10 bases in the middle. CDR3 loop: CASSSYEGTEAFF. The CDR3 DNA follows: TGTGCCAGCAGCTCCTATGAGGGCACTGAAGCTTTCTTT.

The chain recombines TRBV15 with TRBJ1-4; a weak D match, TRBD1 (5 bases). The CDR3 consists of 16 residues. The germline V gene encodes CDR1 LNHNV and CDR2 YYDKDF (reference sequence). V gave up 1 base and J gave up 6 bases, with 15 bases separating them. CDR3 protein: CATSRGPGRTDEKLFF. CDR3 sequence (DNA): TGTGCCACCAGCAGAGGACCGGGACGGACCGATGAAAAACTGTTTTTT.

There are many counts of this clonotype. V gene TRBV11-2 combines with J gene TRBJ1-1, with a weak D call TRBD1 (6 bases). The CDR3 contains 16 residues. The germline V and J ends were trimmed by 1 base and 1 base, with 13 bases remaining between them. Germline V CDR1 and CDR2: SGHAT, FQNNGV. Written as DNA, the CDR3 is TGTGCCAGCAGCTTAGTTGGGGGCAGGAGGAACACTGAAGCTTTCTTT. Translating gives CASSLVGGRRNTEAFF.

The rearrangement uses TRBV6-1 and TRBJ2-7; possible D gene TRBD2, 5 bases. Germline values: CDR1 MNHNS, CDR2 SASEGT. The CDR3 has 14 amino acids. V lost 5 bases to trimming and J lost 0 bases, with 11 bases between them. The DNA for the CDR3 is TGTGCCAGCAGTACAGCGGTGGCCTCCTACGAGCAGTACTTC. The encoded protein is CASSTAVASYEQYF.